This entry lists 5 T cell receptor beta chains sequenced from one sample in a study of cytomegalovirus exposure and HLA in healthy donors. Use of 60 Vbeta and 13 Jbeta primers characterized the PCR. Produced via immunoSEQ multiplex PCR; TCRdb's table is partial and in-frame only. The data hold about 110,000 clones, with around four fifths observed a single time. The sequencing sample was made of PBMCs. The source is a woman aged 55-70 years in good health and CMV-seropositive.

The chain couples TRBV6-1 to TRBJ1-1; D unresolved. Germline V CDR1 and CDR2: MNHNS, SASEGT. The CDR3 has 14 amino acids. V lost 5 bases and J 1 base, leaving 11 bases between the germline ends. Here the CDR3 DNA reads TGTGCCAGCAGTTCCGGACTTCCGAACACTGAAGCTTTCTTT. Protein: CASSSGLPNTEAFF.

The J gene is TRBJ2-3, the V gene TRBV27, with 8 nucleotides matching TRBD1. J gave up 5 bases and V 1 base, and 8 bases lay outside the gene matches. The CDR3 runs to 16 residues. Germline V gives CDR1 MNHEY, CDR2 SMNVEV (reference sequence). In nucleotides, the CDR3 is TGTGCCAGCAGTTTATTGAGACGACAGGGGAGAGATACGCAGTATTTT. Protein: CASSLLRRQGRDTQYF.

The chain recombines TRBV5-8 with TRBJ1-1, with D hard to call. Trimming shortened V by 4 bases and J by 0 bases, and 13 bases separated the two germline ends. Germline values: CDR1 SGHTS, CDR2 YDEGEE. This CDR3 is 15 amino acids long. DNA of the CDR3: TGTGCCAGCAGCCCCAACCGTAACATGAACACTGAAGCTTTCTTT. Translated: CASSPNRNMNTEAFF.

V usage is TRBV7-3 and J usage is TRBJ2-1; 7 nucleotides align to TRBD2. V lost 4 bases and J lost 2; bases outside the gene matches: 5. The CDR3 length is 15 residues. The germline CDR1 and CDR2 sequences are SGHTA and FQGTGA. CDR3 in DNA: TGTGCCAGCAGCTCGGCGGGGACTACCTACAATGAGCAGTTCTTC. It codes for CASSSAGTTYNEQFF.

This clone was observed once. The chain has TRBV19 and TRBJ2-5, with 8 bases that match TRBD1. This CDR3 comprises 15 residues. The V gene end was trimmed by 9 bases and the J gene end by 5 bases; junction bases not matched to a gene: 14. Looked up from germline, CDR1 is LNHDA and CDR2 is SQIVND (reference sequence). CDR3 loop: CASRRQGAIVETQYF. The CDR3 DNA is TGTGCCAGCAGGCGGCAGGGGGCAATCGTGGAGACCCAGTACTTC.